This T cell receptor beta chain comes out of a study of shared clonotypes between healthy human individuals. V lost 5 bases and J lost 7, with 18 bases in between. From germline, CDR1 is KGHSH and CDR2 LQKENI. The CDR3 totals 15 residues. Partitioning of CD4+ cells yielded a CD45RA+ naive subset and a CD45RA-negative memory subset. Study-level findings and limits: The donor pool, a small one, limited the genetic and exposure-history diversity represented. Approximately 4.9% of naive CD4 clonotypes were shared across several donors.

This clone has only a few counts. The target antigen is unknown. TCRdb's copy holds only in-frame clones and misses some; the assay was immunoSEQ multiplex PCR. There are some 660,000 clones in the sample; around three quarters occur only once, and 1.5% to 2% lies in the top ten. Sequenced input: memory CD4+ T cells sorted from blood. The subset is: CD45RA-negative fraction. The origin of this receptor is a woman under 40 in good health. The chain joins TRBV18 to TRBJ1-5, with TRBD1 as a possible D gene (6 bases). The CDR3 protein is CASSYSRGREQPQHF. CDR3 nucleotide sequence: TGTGCCAGCTCATATTCGAGGGGGAGGGAGCAGCCCCAGCATTTT.